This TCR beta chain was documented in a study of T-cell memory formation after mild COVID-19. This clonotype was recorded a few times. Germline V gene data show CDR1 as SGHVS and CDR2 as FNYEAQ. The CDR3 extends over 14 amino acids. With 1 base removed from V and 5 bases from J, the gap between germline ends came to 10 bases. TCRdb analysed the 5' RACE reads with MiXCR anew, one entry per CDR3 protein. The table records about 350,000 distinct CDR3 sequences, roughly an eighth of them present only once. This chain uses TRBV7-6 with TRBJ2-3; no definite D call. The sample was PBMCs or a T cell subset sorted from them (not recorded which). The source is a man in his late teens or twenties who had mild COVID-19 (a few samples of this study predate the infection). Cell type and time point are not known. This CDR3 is CASSLGTVVDTQYF. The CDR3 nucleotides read TGTGCCAGCAGCTTAGGAACAGTCGTAGATACGCAGTATTTT.